The 30 T cell receptor beta chains below were found in one sample sequenced in a study of neurological immune-mediated disorders. Each CDR3 protein gets one entry after TCRdb re-called the 5' RACE reads with MiXCR. The sample carries about 38,000 distinct CDR3 sequences, 7% to 8.5% recorded once. The sequencing input was CD4+ T cells from blood. The receptors shown here come from a man in his forties or fifties in good health.

This clonotype was recorded at least ten times. The chain carries TRBV4-1 and TRBJ1-4; tentatively, D is TRBD1 (6 bases). Germline V gives CDR1 MGHRA, CDR2 YSYEKL. Trimming shortened V by 2 bases and J by 8 bases, and 21 bases separated the two germline ends. The CDR3 has 17 amino acids. In DNA, the CDR3 is TGCGCCAGCAGCCAACCCACTCCTCCCGGGACAAGGGAAAAACTGTTTTTT. As protein: CASSQPTPPGTREKLFF.

Many counts were recorded for this clonotype. The rearrangement uses TRBV7-9 and TRBJ1-2; D might be TRBD1 (6 bases). The CDR3 runs 16 residues. V lost 5 bases and J 0 bases, leaving 16 bases between the germline ends. Germline lookup yields CDR1 SEHNR and CDR2 FQNEAQ (reference sequence). DNA for the CDR3: TGTGCCAGCAGCCCACCCCAAAAGGGGGCTAACTATGGCTACACCTTC. It specifies CASSPPQKGANYGYTF.

This clonotype was counted at least ten times. The genes are TRBV29-1 and TRBJ2-3; 8 bases line up with TRBD2. Per the germline V gene, CDR1 is SQVTM and CDR2 is ANQGSEA. Trimming at V came to 8 bases and at J to 4 bases, leaving 11 bases not matched to a gene. The CDR3 sequence is 14 residues long. For the CDR3, the DNA is TGCAGCATAGGGCGGGGGGCGCCGGCAGATACGCAGTATTTT. This codes for CSIGRGAPADTQYF.

This clonotype was observed many times. This sequence joins TRBV11-2 and TRBJ2-5; 8 nucleotides align to TRBD2. The CDR3 is made up of 14 amino acids. Germline CDR1 SGHAT, CDR2 FQNNGV. V shed 3 bases and J 7 bases; nucleotides not matched to a gene: 7. The CDR3 DNA sequence: TGTGCCAGCAGCTTTACCGGACTAGCTGGGACCCAGTACTTC. Translation gives CASSFTGLAGTQYF. The full variable domain, with the rest looked up from reference TRBV11-2 and TRBJ2-5, is EAGVAQSPRYKIIEKRQSVAFWCNPISGHATLYWYQQILGQGPKLLIQFQNNGVVDDSQLPKDRFSAERLKGVDSTLKIQPAKLEDSAVYLCASSFTGLAGTQYFGPGTRLLVL.

The genes are TRBV4-1 and TRBJ2-2, with 7 bases aligning to TRBD2. The ends lost 4 bases at V and 5 bases at J; junction bases unmatched: 10. The CDR3 sequence is 16 residues long. In germline, CDR1 is MGHRA, CDR2 YSYEKL. The CDR3 DNA sequence: TGCGCCAGCAGCCCTTTCGCGAGCGGGAATACCGGGGAGCTGTTTTTT. Translation gives CASSPFASGNTGELFF.

This clonotype was detected many times. The gene calls are TRBV7-9 and TRBJ2-6; D possibly corresponds to TRBD1 (6 bases). This CDR3 comprises 17 residues. Deletions cut 6 bases from V and 3 bases from J, with 18 bases between. CDR1 is SEHNR, CDR2 FQNEAQ, per germline (reference sequence). The CDR3 reads CASRSPGTIGGANVLTF. The CDR3 nucleotides are TGTGCCAGCAGATCCCCCGGGACAATCGGTGGGGCCAACGTCCTGACTTTC.

This clonotype was seen repeatedly, ten times or more. The rearrangement joins TRBV3-1 to TRBJ2-6; D may be TRBD1 (6 bases). Trimming removed 1 base at V and 4 bases at J, with 20 bases between. Looked up from germline, CDR1 is LGHDT and CDR2 is YNNKEL (reference sequence). This CDR3 has 19 residues. The CDR3 loop reads CASSQAPLQGSRGANVLTF. The CDR3 nucleotides read TGTGCCAGCAGCCAAGCCCCACTACAGGGCTCCCGGGGGGCCAACGTCCTGACTTTC.

The V call is TRBV18, the J call TRBJ2-7, with 7 bases aligning to TRBD1. V lost 3 bases to trimming and J lost 3 bases; unmatched junction nucleotides: 8. Germline V gene data show CDR1 as KGHSH and CDR2 as LQKENI. The length of the CDR3 is 15 residues. CDR3 coding DNA: TGTGCCAGCTCACCTCAGACAGGGAATCTCTACGAGCAGTACTTC. Its translation is CASSPQTGNLYEQYF.

This clonotype showed up many times. V is TRBV5-1 and J is TRBJ2-7; TRBD2 aligns across 8 bases. V shed 6 bases and J 6 bases; nucleotides not matched to a gene: 11. There are 14 residues in the CDR3. Germline CDR1 SGHRS, CDR2 YFSETQ. In DNA, the CDR3 is TGCGCCAGCAACCTAGCGGGCGGAGGAGGCGAGCAGTACTTC. Translating gives CASNLAGGGGEQYF.

This clonotype came up a few times. The chain employs TRBV18 and TRBJ2-1, with D tentatively TRBD1 (6 bases). Germline CDR1 reads KGHSH; CDR2 reads LQKENI. The CDR3 consists of 16 residues. The germline V and J ends were trimmed by 3 bases and 4 bases, with 16 bases remaining between them. The CDR3: CASSPSGVLVYNEQFF. CDR3 DNA: TGTGCCAGCTCACCTTCAGGGGTGTTGGTATACAATGAGCAGTTCTTC.

This clonotype was recorded at least ten times. The rearrangement joins TRBV12-3 or TRBV12-4 to TRBJ2-1, with 7 bases matching TRBD2. The CDR3 is made up of 14 amino acids. Trimming at V came to 10 bases and at J to 6 bases, leaving 12 bases not matched to a gene. The CDR3, as DNA: TGTGCCACTCGGGGTGAGCGGGGAGTCAATGAGCAGTTCTTC. Protein: CATRGERGVNEQFF.

There are many counts of this clonotype. This rearrangement joins TRBV20-1 to TRBJ2-3, with D uncertain. V lost 3 bases and J 2 bases, leaving 6 bases between the germline ends. This CDR3 comprises 12 residues. CDR1 DFQATT and CDR2 SNEGSKA come from the germline V gene (reference sequence). The CDR3 DNA follows: TGCAGTGCTAGGTCTACCACAGATACGCAGTATTTT. Residues: CSARSTTDTQYF.

This clonotype was picked up many times. The V gene is TRBV7-3, the J gene TRBJ2-6; 8 bases are a match to TRBD2. V was clipped by 5 bases and J by 0 bases; unmatched bases: 9. The CDR3 sequence is 18 residues long. Germline lookup yields CDR1 SGHTA and CDR2 FQGTGA. The DNA for the CDR3 is TGTGCCAGCAGCCAGCGGGGCGGGAGGAACTCTGGGGCCAACGTCCTGACTTTC. The encoded protein is CASSQRGGRNSGANVLTF. Drawing the rest from reference TRBV7-3 and TRBJ2-6, the complete variable domain is GAGVSQTPSNKVTEKGKYVELRCDPISGHTALYWYRQSLGQGPEFLIYFQGTGAADDSGLPNDRFFAVRPEGSVSTLKIQRTERGDSAVYLCASSQRGGRNSGANVLTFGAGSRLTVL.

This clonotype showed up many times. The rearrangement uses TRBV7-2 and TRBJ2-7, with 8 bases that match TRBD1. Per the germline V gene, CDR1 is SGHTA and CDR2 is FQGNSA. Trimming at V came to 4 bases and at J to 3 bases, leaving 2 bases not matched to a gene. The length of the CDR3 is 13 residues. The CDR3 DNA reads as TGTGCCAGCAGCTCCGGGACAGGCTACGAGCAGTACTTC. Translation gives CASSSGTGYEQYF.

At least ten counts were recorded for this clonotype. This rearrangement joins TRBV6-5 to TRBJ2-7, with TRBD2 matching over 10 bases. V trimming: 2 bases; J trimming: 4 bases; junction bases outside the gene matches: 14. The germline CDR1 and CDR2 sequences are MNHEY and SVGAGI. The CDR3 sequence is 18 residues long. DNA of the CDR3: TGTGCCAGCAGTTACAGCGCTAGCGGGAGCTTCGGGGTTTACGAGCAGTACTTC. Translating gives CASSYSASGSFGVYEQYF.

Ten or more counts support this clonotype. The chain combines TRBV20-1 with TRBJ2-5, with 14 bases that match TRBD2. Germline-derived CDR1 and CDR2 are DFQATT and SNEGSKA (reference sequence). J gave up 5 bases and V 1 base, and 9 bases lay outside the gene matches. This CDR3 has 17 residues. The CDR3 DNA reads TGCAGTGCTAGAGTTCCGGGACTAGCGGGAGTCAGGGAGACCCAGTACTTC. Its protein is CSARVPGLAGVRETQYF.

The chain combines TRBV5-4 with TRBJ2-5; 8 bases are a match to TRBD2. CDR1 is SGHNT, CDR2 YYREEE, per germline (reference sequence). V shed 4 bases and J 4 bases; nucleotides not matched to a gene: 6. CDR3 length: 14 amino acids. CDR3 in amino acids: CASSPEGLGETQYF. The CDR3 DNA reads TGTGCCAGCAGCCCGGAGGGACTAGGAGAGACCCAGTACTTC. The full variable domain, completed using reference TRBV5-4 and TRBJ2-5, is ETGVTQSPTHLIKTRGQQVTLRCSSQSGHNTVSWYQQALGQGPQFIFQYYREEENGRGNFPPRFSGLQFPNYSSELNVNALELDDSALYLCASSPEGLGETQYFGPGTRLLVL.

This clonotype was seen many times. The gene calls are TRBV6-5 and TRBJ2-3; 11 nucleotides match TRBD2. The CDR3 contains 16 residues. V lost 4 bases and J lost 9; bases outside the gene matches: 12. The germline gives CDR1 MNHEY, CDR2 SVGAGI. CDR3 in DNA: TGTGCCAGCAGTTCCGGGACTAGCGGTTCTCGAGGGACGCAGTATTTT. Its translation: CASSSGTSGSRGTQYF.

The chain uses TRBV6-2 or TRBV6-3 and TRBJ2-7; no clear D gene. V lost 6 bases to trimming and J lost 7 bases, with 13 bases between them. The germline gives CDR1 MNHEY, CDR2 SVGEGT. The CDR3 has 12 residues. DNA of the CDR3: TGTGCCAGCAGCCAGACAAGCCGAGAGCAGTACTTC. Translation gives CASSQTSREQYF.

This clonotype showed up many times. The genes are TRBV30 and TRBJ1-2; D is undetermined. The CDR3 extends over 11 amino acids. Trimming pared 0 bases from V and 8 bases from J, leaving 7 bases between. Germline V gives CDR1 GTSNPN, CDR2 SVGIG (reference sequence). CDR3 in DNA: TGTGCCTGGAGTGTGGGGTCGGGCTACACCTTC. It codes for CAWSVGSGYTF.

There are many counts of this clonotype. V is TRBV20-1 and J is TRBJ2-7; the match to TRBD2 covers 9 bases. Germline V lookup: CDR1 DFQATT, CDR2 SNEGSKA (reference sequence). This CDR3 has 14 amino acids. The J segment lost 3 bases and the V segment lost 4 bases, leaving 7 bases of the junction unmatched. The CDR3 here is CSATRRGGIYEQYF. In DNA, the CDR3 is TGCAGTGCTACCCGGCGGGGGGGGATCTACGAGCAGTACTTC.

Concerning this clonotype itself: This may stem from a read error, because a much larger clone lies one nucleotide away. The V call is TRBV7-3, the J call TRBJ2-2; 9 bases align to TRBD1. This CDR3 is built from 13 residues. From germline, CDR1 is SGHTA and CDR2 FQGTGA. CDR3 protein: CVSSRDREEELFF. CDR3 coding DNA: TGTGTCAGCAGCCGGGACAGGGAAGAGGAGCTGTTTTTT.

This clonotype was counted only a few times. The junction departs from germline at one end; a sequencing error may be responsible. The chain couples TRBV5-1 to TRBJ2-1, with unresolved D. The CDR3 contains 13 residues. CDR1 and CDR2 from the germline V gene are SGHRS and YFSETQ. CDR3 sequence (DNA): TGCGCCAGCAGCTTGGACAATTACAGTGAGCAGTTCTTC. Amino acids: CASSLDNYSEQFF. Looking up the rest from reference TRBV5-1 and TRBJ2-1 gives the full variable domain: KAGVTQTPRYLIKTRGQQVTLSCSPISGHRSVSWYQQTPGQGLQFLFEYFSETQRNKGNFPGRFSGRQFSNSRSEMNVSTLELGDSALYLCASSLDNYSEQFFGPGTRLTVL.

Ten or more counts support this clonotype. The V call is TRBV4-3, the J call TRBJ2-4, with D possibly being TRBD2 (5 bases). The CDR3 is 14 residues long. Trimming took 4 bases from V and 3 from J, leaving 10 bases between them. Germline lookup yields CDR1 LGHNA and CDR2 YSLEER. The CDR3 nucleotides read TGCGCCAGCAGCCCCGACCGGGGCAAAAACATTCAGTACTTC. Its translation is CASSPDRGKNIQYF.

This clonotype was counted many times. The chain is built from TRBV29-1 and TRBJ2-4; tentatively, D is TRBD1 or TRBD2 (5 bases each). CDR3 length equals 11 residues. Germline loops: CDR1 SQVTM, CDR2 ANQGSEA. Trimming stripped 5 bases from V and 8 bases from J, with 10 bases between. The CDR3 sequence: CSVPVGDIQYF. CDR3 nucleotide sequence: TGCAGCGTTCCCGTGGGGGACATTCAGTACTTC.

This clonotype was seen repeatedly, ten times or more. The CDR3 region has the DNA TGCAGTGCTAGAGATGCGGGACAGAATTCACCCCTCCACTTT. Protein product: CSARDAGQNSPLHF. The V gene is TRBV20-1, the J gene TRBJ1-6, with 7 bases that match TRBD1. This CDR3 comprises 14 residues. Losses at the gene ends were 0 bases for V and 7 bases for J; bases not matched to a gene: 3. Per germline, CDR1 DFQATT and CDR2 SNEGSKA (reference sequence).

Ten or more counts support this clonotype. The chain links TRBV6-2 or TRBV6-3 to TRBJ2-1; D uncertain. CDR3 length equals 14 residues. V lost 7 bases and J 0 bases, leaving 10 bases between the germline ends. The germline V gene encodes CDR1 MNHEY and CDR2 SVGEGT. The CDR3 nucleotides read TGTGCCAGCAAATTGACTGGCTCCTACAATGAGCAGTTCTTC. Amino acids: CASKLTGSYNEQFF.

This clonotype was found many times. The CDR3 coding sequence is TGTGCCAGCACTTCTATGCGCGCGGACAGGGTGGGAGAGCAGTACTTC. Translated: CASTSMRADRVGEQYF. The V and J genes are TRBV27 and TRBJ2-7; 8 nucleotides agree with TRBD1. The CDR3 runs to 16 residues. J gave up 7 bases and V 7 bases, and 18 bases lay outside the gene matches. Germline V gives CDR1 MNHEY, CDR2 SMNVEV (reference sequence).

This clonotype has at least ten counts. This chain connects TRBV20-1 to TRBJ2-1; D is perhaps TRBD2 (6 bases). V was clipped by 3 bases and J by 4 bases, with 19 bases between them. The CDR3 is made up of 16 amino acids. Looked up from germline, CDR1 is DFQATT and CDR2 is SNEGSKA (reference sequence). The CDR3 sequence: CSARAFGGIIYNEQFF. The CDR3 DNA sequence: TGCAGTGCTAGGGCTTTTGGCGGGATAATATACAATGAGCAGTTCTTC.

This clonotype was counted ten times or more. V and J are TRBV12-3 or TRBV12-4 and TRBJ2-7, with 8 bases aligning to TRBD1. J was trimmed by 4 bases and V by 3 bases; bases with no gene match: 5. The CDR3 has 14 amino acids. Here the CDR3 reads CASSLGTGKYEQYF. DNA of the CDR3: TGTGCCAGCAGTTTGGGGACAGGAAAATACGAGCAGTACTTC.